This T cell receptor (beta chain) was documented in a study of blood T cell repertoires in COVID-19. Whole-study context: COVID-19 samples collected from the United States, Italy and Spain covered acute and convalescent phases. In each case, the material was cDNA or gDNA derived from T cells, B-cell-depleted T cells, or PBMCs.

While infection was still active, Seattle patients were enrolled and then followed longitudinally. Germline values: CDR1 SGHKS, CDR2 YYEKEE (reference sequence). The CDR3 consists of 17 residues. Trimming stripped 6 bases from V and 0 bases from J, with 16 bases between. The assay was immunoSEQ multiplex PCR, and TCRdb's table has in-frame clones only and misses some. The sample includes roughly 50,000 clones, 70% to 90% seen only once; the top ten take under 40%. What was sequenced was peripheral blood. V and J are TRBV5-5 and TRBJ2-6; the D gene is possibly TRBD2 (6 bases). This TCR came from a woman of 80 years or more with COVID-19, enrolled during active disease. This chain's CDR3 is CASNPSGLPSGANVLTF. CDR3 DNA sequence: TGTGCCAGCAACCCTTCGGGACTCCCCTCTGGGGCCAACGTCCTGACTTTC. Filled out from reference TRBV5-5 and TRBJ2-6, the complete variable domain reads DAGVTQSPTHLIKTRGQQVTLRCSPISGHKSVSWYQQVLGQGPQFIFQYYEKEERGRGNFPDRFSARQFPNYSSELNVNALLLGDSALYLCASNPSGLPSGANVLTFGAGSRLTVL.